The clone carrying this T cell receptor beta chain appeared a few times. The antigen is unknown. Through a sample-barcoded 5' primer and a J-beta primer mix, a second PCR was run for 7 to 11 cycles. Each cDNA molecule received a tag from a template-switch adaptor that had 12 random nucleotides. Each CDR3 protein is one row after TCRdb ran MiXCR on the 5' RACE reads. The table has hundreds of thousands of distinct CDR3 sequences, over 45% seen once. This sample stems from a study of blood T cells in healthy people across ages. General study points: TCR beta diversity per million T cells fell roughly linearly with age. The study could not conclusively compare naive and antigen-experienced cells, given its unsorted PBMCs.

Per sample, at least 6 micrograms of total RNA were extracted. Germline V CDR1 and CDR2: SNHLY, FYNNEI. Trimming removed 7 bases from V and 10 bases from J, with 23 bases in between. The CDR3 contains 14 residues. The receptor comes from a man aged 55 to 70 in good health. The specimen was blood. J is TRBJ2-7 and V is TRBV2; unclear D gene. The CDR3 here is CASTEAGLSEDQYF. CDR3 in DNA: TGTGCCAGCACCGAGGCCGGGCTCAGCGAGGACCAGTACTTC.